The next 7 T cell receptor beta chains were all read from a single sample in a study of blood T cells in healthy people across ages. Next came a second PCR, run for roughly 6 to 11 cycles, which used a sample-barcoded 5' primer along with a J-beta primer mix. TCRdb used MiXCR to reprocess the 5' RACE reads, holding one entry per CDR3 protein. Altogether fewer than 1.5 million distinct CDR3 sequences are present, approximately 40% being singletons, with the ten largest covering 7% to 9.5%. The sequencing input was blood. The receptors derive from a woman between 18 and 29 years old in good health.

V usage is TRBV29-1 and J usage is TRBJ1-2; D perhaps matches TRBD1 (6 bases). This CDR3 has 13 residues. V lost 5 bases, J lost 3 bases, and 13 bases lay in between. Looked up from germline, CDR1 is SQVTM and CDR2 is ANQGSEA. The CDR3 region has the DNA TGCAGCGTTAGGGGACACCTCGACTATGGCTACACCTTC. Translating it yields CSVRGHLDYGYTF.

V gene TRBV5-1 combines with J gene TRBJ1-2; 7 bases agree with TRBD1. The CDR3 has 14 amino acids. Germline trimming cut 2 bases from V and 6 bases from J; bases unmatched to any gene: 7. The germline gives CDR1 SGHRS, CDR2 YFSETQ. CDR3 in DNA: TGCGCCAGCAGCTTTGAGGGGGCTGTGGATGGCTACACCTTC. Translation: CASSFEGAVDGYTF.

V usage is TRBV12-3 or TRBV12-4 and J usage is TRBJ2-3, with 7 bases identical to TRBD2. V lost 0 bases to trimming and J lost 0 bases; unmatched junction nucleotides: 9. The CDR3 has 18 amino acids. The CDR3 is CASSLARREWMSTDTQYF. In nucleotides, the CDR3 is TGTGCCAGCAGTTTAGCGCGGCGGGAGTGGATGAGCACAGATACGCAGTATTTT.

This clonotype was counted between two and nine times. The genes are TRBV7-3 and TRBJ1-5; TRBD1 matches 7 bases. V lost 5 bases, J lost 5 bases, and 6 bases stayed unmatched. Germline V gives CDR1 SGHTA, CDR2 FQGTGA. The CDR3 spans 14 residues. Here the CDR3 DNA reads TGTGCCAGCAGCCAAGACCAGGGGGATCAGCCCCAGCATTTT. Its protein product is CASSQDQGDQPQHF.

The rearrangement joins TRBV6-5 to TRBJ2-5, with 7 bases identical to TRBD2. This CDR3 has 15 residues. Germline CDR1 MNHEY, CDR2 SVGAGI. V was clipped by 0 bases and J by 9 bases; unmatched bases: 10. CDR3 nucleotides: TGTGCCAGCAGTTACTCGTTGGGAGGGGAGAGGCCCCAGTACTTC. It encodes CASSYSLGGERPQYF.

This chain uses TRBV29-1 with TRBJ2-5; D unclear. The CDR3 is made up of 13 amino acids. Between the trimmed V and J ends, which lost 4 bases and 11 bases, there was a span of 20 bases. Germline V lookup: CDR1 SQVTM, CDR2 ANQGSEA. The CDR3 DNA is TGCAGCGTTGTGGCCTTGTCGGGTAGAGAGCAGTACTTC. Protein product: CSVVALSGREQYF.

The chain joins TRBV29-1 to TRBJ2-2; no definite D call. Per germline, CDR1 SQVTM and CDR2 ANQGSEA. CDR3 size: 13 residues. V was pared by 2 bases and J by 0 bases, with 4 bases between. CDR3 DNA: TGCAGCGTTGAACGCGCGAACACCGGGGAGCTGTTTTTT. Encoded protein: CSVERANTGELFF.